These 5 T cell receptor beta chains were sequenced from one sample in a study of human T cells and chemical hapten exposure. Time point: pre-sensitization, week 0. Treatment: therapeutic diphenylcyclopropenone sensitization with weekly scalp DPC. TCRdb re-called the RACE reads with MiXCR, one entry per CDR3 protein. The data contain more than 300,000 distinct CDR3 sequences, 5.1% of them singletons. The sequencing here drew on whole blood, taken in connection with sensitization to the hapten diphenylcyclopropenone (DPC). These receptors came from a woman between 45 and 65 years old with alopecia areata. Some clones in this sample may be carry-over from other donors' samples.

To note about this clonotype: A junction boundary mismatches the germline segment, possibly from a read error. The genes are TRBV12-3 or TRBV12-4 and TRBJ1-1; maybe TRBD1 (5 bases). The CDR3 sequence is 12 residues long. CDR3 in DNA: TGTGCCAGCAGCTTGAGTGGGACGGCGCGGATCTTT. Translating it yields CASSLSGTARIF.

This clonotype came up a few times. The rearrangement links TRBV7-2 to TRBJ2-7; 8 bases match TRBD1. The CDR3 is 15 residues long. Germline V CDR1 and CDR2: SGHTA, FQGNSA. The trim removed 5 bases at V and 1 base at J, leaving 7 bases unmatched. In DNA, the CDR3 is TGTGCCAGCAGCGCACGGGACAGGCAATCCTACGAGCAGTACTTC. Translation gives CASSARDRQSYEQYF.

This clonotype was detected only a few times. V and J are TRBV13 and TRBJ2-3; 8 bases match TRBD2. V gave up 4 bases and J gave up 2 bases; unmatched junction bases: 14. The V gene's germline CDR1 is PRHDT and CDR2 FYEKMQ (reference sequence). CDR3 length: 18 residues. The CDR3 region is CASSSRAGEGILTDTQYF. In DNA, the CDR3 is TGTGCCAGCAGCTCGCGAGCGGGAGAAGGCATCCTCACAGATACGCAGTATTTT.

This clonotype was detected ten times or more. The chain joins TRBV5-6 to TRBJ2-7, with a tentative D call TRBD2 (5 bases). This CDR3 is built from 13 residues. The germline V and J ends were trimmed by 3 bases and 3 bases, with 10 bases remaining between them. Germline assignment: CDR1 SGHDT and CDR2 YYEEEE. The CDR3 sequence: CASSSGGLYEQYF. Here the CDR3 DNA reads TGTGCCAGCAGCTCAGGCGGACTCTACGAGCAGTACTTC. The full variable domain, rest sourced from reference TRBV5-6 and TRBJ2-7, is DAGVTQSPTHLIKTRGQQVTLRCSPKSGHDTVSWYQQALGQGPQFIFQYYEEEERQRGNFPDRFSGHQFPNYSSELNVNALLLGDSALYLCASSSGGLYEQYFGPGTRLTVT.

This clonotype has at least ten counts. The chain links TRBV27 to TRBJ2-7; the match to TRBD1 covers 12 bases. Germline CDR1 MNHEY, CDR2 SMNVEV (reference sequence). The CDR3 has 15 residues. With 2 bases clipped from V and 6 bases from J, the junction kept 5 bases outside the gene matches. The CDR3 DNA is TGTGCCAGCAGTTTAGAGGGACAGGGGGCGGCCGAGCAGTACTTC. Its protein product is CASSLEGQGAAEQYF.